These 13 T cell receptor beta chains share one sample of origin, sequenced in a study of CD8 T cells in ankylosing spondylitis. Whole-study results and caveats: Characteristic of ankylosing spondylitis blood, it appeared, was a TCR beta motif comprising about eight highly homologous variants.

Their specific antigens are unknown. Using its own MiXCR run on the 5' RACE reads, TCRdb lists one record per CDR3 protein. The sample has 700,000 to 1,000,000 distinct CDR3 sequences, 12% seen once. The specimen sequenced was blood, either unsorted or a sorted T cell fraction (not recorded which). The source is a male donor with ankylosing spondylitis.

The V call is TRBV20-1, the J call TRBJ2-3, with 7 bases lining up with TRBD1. Per the germline V gene, CDR1 is DFQATT and CDR2 is SNEGSKA (reference sequence). The CDR3 is made up of 15 amino acids. With 5 bases clipped from V and 5 bases from J, the junction kept 13 bases outside the gene matches. This chain's CDR3 is CSAGDSPRRKDTQYF. The CDR3 nucleotides read TGCAGTGCTGGGGACAGCCCTAGACGCAAAGATACGCAGTATTTT.

Many counts were recorded for this clonotype. The chain joins TRBV28 to TRBJ1-1; 8 nucleotides align to TRBD1. In germline, CDR1 is MDHEN, CDR2 SYDVKM. The CDR3 totals 17 residues. Trimming took 4 bases from V and 5 from J; bases not matched to a gene: 15. The CDR3 DNA sequence: TGTGCCAGCAGTTACCTTTCGACAGGGGACCTAGGAACTGAAGCTTTCTTT. This codes for CASSYLSTGDLGTEAFF.

The sample holds a few counts of this clonotype. V gene TRBV9 combines with J gene TRBJ2-3; weak D call: TRBD1 (5 bases). Germline V lookup: CDR1 SGDLS, CDR2 YYNGEE. V shed 4 bases and J shed 7 bases, with 22 bases lying between them. The CDR3 runs 16 residues. The DNA for the CDR3 is TGTGCCAGCAGCACCTCCATCGGGTCAGGGAAAAATACGCAGTATTTT. This translates into CASSTSIGSGKNTQYF.

The chain couples TRBV5-1 to TRBJ1-1; maybe TRBD1 (5 bases). V was trimmed by 4 bases and J by 5 bases, leaving 21 bases between them. The CDR3 is made up of 16 amino acids. Germline CDR1 and CDR2: SGHRS and YFSETQ. The DNA of the CDR3 is TGCGCCAGCAGCAGGGACGGTCATAAGATATCGACTGAAGCTTTCTTT. This translates into CASSRDGHKISTEAFF.

There are a few counts of this clonotype. The chain joins TRBV7-2 to TRBJ2-5; weak D call: TRBD1 (6 bases). CDR3 size: 13 residues. Germline CDR1 SGHTA, CDR2 FQGNSA. The V gene lost 4 bases and the J gene lost 5 bases, with 11 bases spanning the gap. The CDR3 reads CASSSTGWETQYF. The CDR3 DNA is TGTGCCAGCAGCTCAACAGGGTGGGAGACCCAGTACTTC.

This clonotype was recorded many times. The chain uses TRBV29-1 and TRBJ2-3; D remains unclear. Trimming removed 4 bases from V and 3 bases from J, with 14 bases in between. The CDR3 extends over 14 amino acids. Germline V gives CDR1 SQVTM, CDR2 ANQGSEA. CDR3 DNA: TGCAGCGTTGCGGTTCAGTCCGGGACAGATACGCAGTATTTT. Its protein is CSVAVQSGTDTQYF.

The J gene is TRBJ2-5, the V gene TRBV28; 7 positions match TRBD1. The germline CDR1 and CDR2 sequences are MDHEN and SYDVKM. Unmatched junction bases numbered 23, after V lost 6 bases and J lost 7 bases. CDR3 length equals 18 residues. CDR3 amino acids: CASRTPLTDRSGRGTQYF. The CDR3 nucleotides read TGTGCCAGCAGGACTCCACTTACGGACAGGTCGGGCCGGGGGACCCAGTACTTC.

In this sample, this clonotype turned up once. The chain is built from TRBV6-5 and TRBJ2-7, with D possibly TRBD1 on 5 matching bases. Trimming pared 1 base from V and 3 bases from J, leaving 10 bases between. Germline-derived CDR1 and CDR2 are MNHEY and SVGAGI. The CDR3 covers 14 residues. The CDR3 region is CASSYYSRVYEQYF. For the CDR3, the DNA is TGTGCCAGCAGTTACTATTCCAGGGTCTACGAGCAGTACTTC.

This clonotype appeared a few times. V usage is TRBV5-6 and J usage is TRBJ1-1; D gene ambiguous. CDR1 SGHDT and CDR2 YYEEEE come from the germline V gene. This CDR3 region has 13 residues. V lost 4 bases and J 8 bases, leaving 15 bases between the germline ends. CDR3 amino acids: CASSAHQLTEAFF. For the CDR3, the DNA is TGTGCCAGCAGCGCGCACCAATTAACCGAAGCTTTCTTT. The whole variable domain, remainder taken from reference TRBV5-6 and TRBJ1-1, is DAGVTQSPTHLIKTRGQQVTLRCSPKSGHDTVSWYQQALGQGPQFIFQYYEEEERQRGNFPDRFSGHQFPNYSSELNVNALLLGDSALYLCASSAHQLTEAFFGQGTRLTVV.

Many counts were recorded for this clonotype. The chain recombines TRBV27 with TRBJ1-1; D perhaps matches TRBD1 (5 bases). The CDR3 runs 13 residues. Trimming shortened V by 8 bases and J by 5 bases, and 15 bases separated the two germline ends. Germline V lookup: CDR1 MNHEY, CDR2 SMNVEV (reference sequence). The CDR3 spells CASGGGARTEAFF. CDR3 sequence (DNA): TGTGCCAGCGGTGGCGGGGCGCGGACTGAAGCTTTCTTT.

This clonotype was counted at least ten times. The chain combines TRBV9 with TRBJ1-1; D perhaps matches TRBD1 (5 bases). Germline CDR1 reads SGDLS; CDR2 reads YYNGEE. The CDR3 is 15 amino acids. Trimming took 4 bases from V and 3 from J, leaving 16 bases between them. DNA of the CDR3: TGTGCCAGCAGCATCTCGCAGGGAGGTGACACTGAAGCTTTCTTT. Its protein is CASSISQGGDTEAFF.

This clonotype has only a few counts. This rearrangement joins TRBV5-1 to TRBJ2-5, with 8 bases aligning to TRBD1. The junction had 8 bases not matched to a gene; V was cut back by 2 bases and J by 5 bases. There are 15 residues in the CDR3. The germline CDR1 and CDR2 sequences are SGHRS and YFSETQ. For the CDR3, the DNA is TGCGCCAGCAGCTTCCAAACAGGGGGACAGGAGACCCAGTACTTC. It specifies CASSFQTGGQETQYF.

This clonotype was found many times. The chain recombines TRBV5-5 with TRBJ2-1, with 7 bases aligning to TRBD1. This CDR3 is 15 amino acids long. CDR1 is SGHKS, CDR2 YYEKEE, per germline (reference sequence). V shed 2 bases and J 2 bases; nucleotides not matched to a gene: 4. CDR3 sequence (DNA): TGTGCCAGCAGCTTCTCCGGGACAGCCTACAATGAGCAGTTCTTC. Amino acid sequence: CASSFSGTAYNEQFF.